This T cell receptor beta chain was observed in a study of STAT3 mutations in large granular lymphocyte leukemia. Overall study results and limits: Every T-LGLL patient had at least one immunodominant TCRbeta clonotype.

Notes on this clone: Its antigen is still unknown.

CDR3 length: 12 amino acids. Germline-derived CDR1 and CDR2 are MDHEN and SYDVKM. Deletions cut 4 bases from V and 2 bases from J, with 6 bases between. The repertoire was sequenced with immunoSEQ multiplex PCR; TCRdb's copy has only in-frame clones and lacks some. The sample shows under 20,000 clones, about nine tenths of them seen only once. The sample taken for sequencing was peripheral blood mononuclear cells. The TCR sequence derives from a man aged 55-75 years with T-cell large granular lymphocyte leukemia. Some clones in this sample may be carry-over from other donors' samples. The V call is TRBV28, the J call TRBJ2-7, with D possibly matching TRBD2 (5 bases). The CDR3 sequence: CASSSGTYEQYF. The CDR3 DNA reads as TGTGCCAGCAGTTCCGGGACCTACGAGCAGTACTTC.